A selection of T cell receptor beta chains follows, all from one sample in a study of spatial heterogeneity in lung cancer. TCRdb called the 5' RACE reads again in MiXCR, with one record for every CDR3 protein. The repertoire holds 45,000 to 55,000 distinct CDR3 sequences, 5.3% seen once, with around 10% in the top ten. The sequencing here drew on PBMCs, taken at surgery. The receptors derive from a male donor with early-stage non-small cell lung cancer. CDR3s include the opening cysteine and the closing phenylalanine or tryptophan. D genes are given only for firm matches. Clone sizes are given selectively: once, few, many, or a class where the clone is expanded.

CDR3nt: TGCGCCAGCAGCTTGGTGGCTAGCGGGAGCGGTACAGATACGCAGTATTTT; CDR3aa: CASSLVASGSGTDTQYF; abundance: many; j_gene: TRBJ2-3; d_gene: TRBD2; v_gene: TRBV5-1
CDR3nt: TGCGCCAGCAGCCCCAATGGGGATGAGCAGTTCTTC; CDR3aa: CASSPNGDEQFF; abundance: many; j_gene: TRBJ2-1; d_gene: NA; v_gene: TRBV4-1
CDR3nt: TGTGCCAGCAGTCCTACAGCGGGAGCAGAGACCCAGTACTTC; CDR3aa: CASSPTAGAETQYF; abundance: many; j_gene: TRBJ2-5; d_gene: TRBD2; v_gene: TRBV2
CDR3nt: TGTGCCAGCAGACGAGCGGGAGTGGAGACCCAGTACTTC; CDR3aa: CASRRAGVETQYF; abundance: many; j_gene: TRBJ2-5; d_gene: TRBD2; v_gene: TRBV12-3/TRBV12-4
CDR3nt: TGCAGTGCTAGAATAGCGGCCGGCACAGATACGCAGTATTTT; CDR3aa: CSARIAAGTDTQYF; abundance: many; j_gene: TRBJ2-3; d_gene: NA; v_gene: TRBV20-1
CDR3nt: TGTGCCAGCAGCACATCCGGCCGCCAGCAGTACTTC; CDR3aa: CASSTSGRQQYF; abundance: many; j_gene: TRBJ2-7; d_gene: NA; v_gene: TRBV7-9
CDR3nt: TGTGCCAGCAGTGCTCGTTTCTACGAGCAGTACTTC; CDR3aa: CASSARFYEQYF; abundance: few; j_gene: TRBJ2-7; d_gene: NA; v_gene: TRBV6-1
CDR3nt: TGTGCCAGCAGTTTTACAGGGGCCTCAGAGACCCAGTACTTC; CDR3aa: CASSFTGASETQYF; abundance: many; j_gene: TRBJ2-5; d_gene: TRBD1; v_gene: TRBV28
CDR3nt: TGTGCCACCAGTGATTTGGCAGGGGCCGGGGAGCTGTTTTTT; CDR3aa: CATSDLAGAGELFF; abundance: many; j_gene: TRBJ2-2; d_gene: NA; v_gene: TRBV24-1
CDR3nt: TGTGCCACCAGCAGAGATGGACAGGGGTTTTTAGAGACCCAGTACTTC; CDR3aa: CATSRDGQGFLETQYF; abundance: many; j_gene: TRBJ2-5; d_gene: TRBD1; v_gene: TRBV15
CDR3nt: TGTGCTAGTGGTCTCCGGGACGGTTCGTCCGAGCAGTACTTC; CDR3aa: CASGLRDGSSEQYF; abundance: many; j_gene: TRBJ2-7; d_gene: NA; v_gene: TRBV12-5
CDR3nt: TGTGCCAGCAGCTATTCAACTAATGAAAAACTGTTTTTT; CDR3aa: CASSYSTNEKLFF; abundance: many; j_gene: TRBJ1-4; d_gene: NA; v_gene: TRBV5-6
CDR3nt: TGTGCCAGCAGCGCTCCTCCACGACTAGCGGGAGCGGGCAATGAGCAGTTCTTC; CDR3aa: CASSAPPRLAGAGNEQFF; abundance: few; j_gene: TRBJ2-1; d_gene: TRBD2; v_gene: TRBV7-9
CDR3nt: TGTGCCAACTTGGGACCGCTTAACTATGGCTACACCTTC; CDR3aa: CANLGPLNYGYTF; abundance: many; j_gene: TRBJ1-2; d_gene: NA; v_gene: TRBV25-1
CDR3nt: TGCAGTGCTAGCCTAGCTTATTTCCCCTACAATGAGCAGTTCTTC; CDR3aa: CSASLAYFPYNEQFF; abundance: many; j_gene: TRBJ2-1; d_gene: NA; v_gene: TRBV20-1
CDR3nt: TGTGCCAGCAGTCCAGGGGGGGTCTACGAGCAGTACTTC; CDR3aa: CASSPGGVYEQYF; abundance: NA; j_gene: TRBJ2-7; d_gene: NA; v_gene: TRBV12-3/TRBV12-4
CDR3nt: TGTGCCAGCAGCTTAGTGGCTAGCGGGAGGATGCGAGATACGCAGTATTTT; CDR3aa: CASSLVASGRMRDTQYF; abundance: many; j_gene: TRBJ2-3; d_gene: TRBD2; v_gene: TRBV7-2
CDR3nt: TGTGCCACCAGCAGAGCTGGACTAGCGGGAGCGGTGCAGTACTTC; CDR3aa: CATSRAGLAGAVQYF; abundance: many; j_gene: TRBJ2-7; d_gene: TRBD2; v_gene: TRBV15